This paragraph covers one TCR beta chain sequence. The immunoSEQ assay amplified TCRB CDR3 from up to roughly 2 ug DNA. Data came from immunoSEQ multiplex PCR; TCRdb stores just in-frame clones and leaves some out. This table holds some 90,000 clones, about 81% found once. This record comes from a study of glioma-infiltrating T cells after dendritic cell vaccination. Time point meaning: after dendritic cell vaccination, including at tumor progression/relapse. V lost 4 bases and J 3 bases, leaving 10 bases between the germline ends. Germline values: CDR1 LNHDA, CDR2 SQIVND (reference sequence). The CDR3 has 14 amino acids.

The gene calls are TRBV19 and TRBJ1-3, with D unresolved. The source is a human donor with glioblastoma. The sample was blood, taken after dendritic cell vaccination. The CDR3 protein is CASSREPYGNTIYF. CDR3 bases: TGTGCCAGTAGTAGGGAGCCCTATGGAAACACCATATATTTT.